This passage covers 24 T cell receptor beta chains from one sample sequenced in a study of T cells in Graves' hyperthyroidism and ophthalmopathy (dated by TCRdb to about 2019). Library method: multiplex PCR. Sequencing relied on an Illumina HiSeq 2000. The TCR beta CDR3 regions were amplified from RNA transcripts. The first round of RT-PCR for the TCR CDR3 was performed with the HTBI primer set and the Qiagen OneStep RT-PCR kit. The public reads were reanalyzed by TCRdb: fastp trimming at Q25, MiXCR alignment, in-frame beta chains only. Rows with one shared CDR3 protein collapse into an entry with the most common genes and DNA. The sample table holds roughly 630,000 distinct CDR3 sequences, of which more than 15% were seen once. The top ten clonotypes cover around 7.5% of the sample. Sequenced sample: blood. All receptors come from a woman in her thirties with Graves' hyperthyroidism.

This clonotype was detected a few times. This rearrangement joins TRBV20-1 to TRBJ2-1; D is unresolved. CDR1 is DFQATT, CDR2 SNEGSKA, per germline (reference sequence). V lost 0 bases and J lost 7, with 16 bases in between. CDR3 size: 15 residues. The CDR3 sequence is CSARDARNVGNEQFF. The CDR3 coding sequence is TGCAGTGCTAGAGACGCCCGTAATGTCGGGAATGAGCAGTTCTTC.

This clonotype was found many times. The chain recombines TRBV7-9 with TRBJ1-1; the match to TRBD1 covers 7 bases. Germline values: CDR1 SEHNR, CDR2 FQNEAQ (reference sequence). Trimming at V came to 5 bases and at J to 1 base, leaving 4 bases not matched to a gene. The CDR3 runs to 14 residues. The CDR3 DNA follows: TGTGCCAGCAGCAAGGGACAGTCGAACACTGAAGCTTTCTTT. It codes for CASSKGQSNTEAFF.

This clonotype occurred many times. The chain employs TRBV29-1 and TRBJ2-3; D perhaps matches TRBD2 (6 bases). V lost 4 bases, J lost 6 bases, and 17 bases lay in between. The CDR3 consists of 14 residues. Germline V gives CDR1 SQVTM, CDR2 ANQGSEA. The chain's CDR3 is CSVGPLPSVDTQYF. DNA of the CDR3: TGCAGCGTTGGACCGTTGCCTAGCGTCGATACGCAGTATTTT.

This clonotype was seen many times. The CDR3 spells CSAREQGGRTEAFF. CDR3 DNA: TGCAGTGCTAGAGAGCAGGGGGGCCGCACTGAAGCTTTCTTT. The chain combines TRBV20-1 with TRBJ1-1, with TRBD1 matching over 7 bases. CDR3 length: 14 amino acids. The germline CDR1 and CDR2 sequences are DFQATT and SNEGSKA (reference sequence). Unmatched junction bases numbered 5, after V lost 0 bases and J lost 4 bases.

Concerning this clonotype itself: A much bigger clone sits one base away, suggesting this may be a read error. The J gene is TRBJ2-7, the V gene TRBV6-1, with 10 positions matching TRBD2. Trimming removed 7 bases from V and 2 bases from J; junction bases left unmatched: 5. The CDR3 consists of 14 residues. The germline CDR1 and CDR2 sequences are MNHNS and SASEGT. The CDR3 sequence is CASNVGTSAYEQYF. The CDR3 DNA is TGTGCCAGCAATGTCGGGACTAGCGCCTACGAGCAGTACTTC.

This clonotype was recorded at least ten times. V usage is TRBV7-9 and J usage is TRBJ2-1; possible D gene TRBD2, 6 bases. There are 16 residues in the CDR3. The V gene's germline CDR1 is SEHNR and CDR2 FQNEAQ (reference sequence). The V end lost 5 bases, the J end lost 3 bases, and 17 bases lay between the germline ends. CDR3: CASSPGTPTHYNEQFF. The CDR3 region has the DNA TGTGCCAGCAGCCCAGGGACTCCTACCCACTACAATGAGCAGTTCTTC.

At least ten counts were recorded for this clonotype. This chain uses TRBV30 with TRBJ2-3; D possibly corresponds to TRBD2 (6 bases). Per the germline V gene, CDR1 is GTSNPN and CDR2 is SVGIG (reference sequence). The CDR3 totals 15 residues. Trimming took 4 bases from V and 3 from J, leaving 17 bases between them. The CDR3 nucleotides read TGTGCCTGGAATGGGTGGGAGGAGGGAACAGATACGCAGTATTTT. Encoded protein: CAWNGWEEGTDTQYF.

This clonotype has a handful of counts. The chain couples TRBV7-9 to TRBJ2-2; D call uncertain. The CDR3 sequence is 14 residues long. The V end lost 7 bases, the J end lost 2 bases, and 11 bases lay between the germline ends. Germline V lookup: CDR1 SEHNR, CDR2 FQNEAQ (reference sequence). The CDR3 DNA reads TGTGCCAGCATTCCCAGAACTAACACCGGGGAGCTGTTTTTT. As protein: CASIPRTNTGELFF.

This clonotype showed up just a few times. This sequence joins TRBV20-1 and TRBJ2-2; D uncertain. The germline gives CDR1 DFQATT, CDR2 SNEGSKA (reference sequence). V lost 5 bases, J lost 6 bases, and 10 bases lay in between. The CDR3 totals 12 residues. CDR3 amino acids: CSARVDPGELFF. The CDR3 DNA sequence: TGCAGTGCTCGAGTGGATCCCGGGGAGCTGTTTTTT.

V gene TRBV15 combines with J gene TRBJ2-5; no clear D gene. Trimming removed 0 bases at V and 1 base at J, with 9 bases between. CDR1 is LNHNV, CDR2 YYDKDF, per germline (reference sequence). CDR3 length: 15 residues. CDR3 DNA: TGTGCCACCAGCAGAGACAAAGACGGCCAAGAGACCCAGTACTTC. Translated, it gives CATSRDKDGQETQYF.

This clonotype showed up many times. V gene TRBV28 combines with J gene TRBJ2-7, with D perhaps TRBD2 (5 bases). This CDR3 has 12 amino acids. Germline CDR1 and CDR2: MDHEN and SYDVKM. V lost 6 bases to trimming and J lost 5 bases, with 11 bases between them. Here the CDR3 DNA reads TGTGCCAGCAGCGGCGACTACCACGAGCAGTACTTC. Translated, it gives CASSGDYHEQYF.

The CDR3 nucleotides are TGCGCCAGCAGCTTGGGACAGGGGGGGGGGAATGAGCAGTTCTTC. Translating gives CASSLGQGGGNEQFF. This chain connects TRBV5-1 to TRBJ2-1; TRBD1 agrees at 9 bases. The CDR3 contains 15 residues. Germline trimming cut 0 bases from V and 7 bases from J; bases unmatched to any gene: 5. Germline V gene lookup returns CDR1 SGHRS and CDR2 YFSETQ. Looking up the rest from reference TRBV5-1 and TRBJ2-1 gives the full variable domain: KAGVTQTPRYLIKTRGQQVTLSCSPISGHRSVSWYQQTPGQGLQFLFEYFSETQRNKGNFPGRFSGRQFSNSRSEMNVSTLELGDSALYLCASSLGQGGGNEQFFGPGTRLTVL.

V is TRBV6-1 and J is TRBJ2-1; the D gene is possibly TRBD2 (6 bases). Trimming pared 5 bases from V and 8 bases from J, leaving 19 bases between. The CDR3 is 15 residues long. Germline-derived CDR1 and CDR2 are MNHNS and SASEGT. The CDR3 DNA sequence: TGTGCCAGCAGTACCCCCGGGAGTTTCAGGGATGAGCAGTTCTTC. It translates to CASSTPGSFRDEQFF.

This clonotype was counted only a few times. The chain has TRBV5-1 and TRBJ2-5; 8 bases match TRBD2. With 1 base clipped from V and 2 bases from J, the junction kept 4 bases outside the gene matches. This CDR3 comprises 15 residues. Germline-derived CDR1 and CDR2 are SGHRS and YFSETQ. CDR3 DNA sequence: TGCGCCAGCAGCTTGCGGGAGGGCTCGCAAGAGACCCAGTACTTC. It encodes CASSLREGSQETQYF.

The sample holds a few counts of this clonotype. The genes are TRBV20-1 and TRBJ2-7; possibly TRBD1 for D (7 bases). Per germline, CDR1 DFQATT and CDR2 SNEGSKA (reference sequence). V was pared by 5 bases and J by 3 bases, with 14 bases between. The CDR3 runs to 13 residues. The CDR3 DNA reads TGCAGTGCTCCACAGGGGACTCTCTACGAGCAGTACTTC. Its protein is CSAPQGTLYEQYF.

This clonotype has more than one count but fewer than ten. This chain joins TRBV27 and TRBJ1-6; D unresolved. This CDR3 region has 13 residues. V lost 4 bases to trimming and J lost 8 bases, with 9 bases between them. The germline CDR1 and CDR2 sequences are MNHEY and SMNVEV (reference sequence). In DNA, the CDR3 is TGTGCCAGCAGTTACACCTCAGATTCACCCCTCCACTTT. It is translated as CASSYTSDSPLHF.

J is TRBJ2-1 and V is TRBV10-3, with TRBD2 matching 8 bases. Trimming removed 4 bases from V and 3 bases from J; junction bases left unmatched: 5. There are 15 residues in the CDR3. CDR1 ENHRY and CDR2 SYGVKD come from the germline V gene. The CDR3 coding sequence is TGTGCCATCAGTGCGACTAGCGAAATCTACAATGAGCAGTTCTTC. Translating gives CAISATSEIYNEQFF.

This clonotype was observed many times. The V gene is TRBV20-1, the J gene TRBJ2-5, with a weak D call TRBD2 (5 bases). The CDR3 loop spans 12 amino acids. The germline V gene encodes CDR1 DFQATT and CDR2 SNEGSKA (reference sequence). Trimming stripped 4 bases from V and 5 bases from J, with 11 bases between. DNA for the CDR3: TGCAGTGCTATTCGCCGAGGGGAGACCCAGTACTTC. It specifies CSAIRRGETQYF.

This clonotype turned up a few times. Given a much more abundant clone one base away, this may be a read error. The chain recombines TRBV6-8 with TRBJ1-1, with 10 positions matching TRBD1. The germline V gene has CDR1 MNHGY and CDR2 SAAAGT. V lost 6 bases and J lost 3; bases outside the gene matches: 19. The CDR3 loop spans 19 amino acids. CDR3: CASSHNDRQGACIHTEAFF. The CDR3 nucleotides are TGTGCCAGCAGCCACAACGATCGACAGGGGGCATGCATACACACTGAAGCTTTCTTT.

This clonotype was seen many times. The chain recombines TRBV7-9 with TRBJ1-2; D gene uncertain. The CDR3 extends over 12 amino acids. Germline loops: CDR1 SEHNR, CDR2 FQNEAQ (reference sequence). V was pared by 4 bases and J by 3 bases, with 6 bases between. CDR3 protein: CASSSTYYGYTF. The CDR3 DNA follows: TGTGCCAGCAGCTCAACCTACTATGGCTACACCTTC.

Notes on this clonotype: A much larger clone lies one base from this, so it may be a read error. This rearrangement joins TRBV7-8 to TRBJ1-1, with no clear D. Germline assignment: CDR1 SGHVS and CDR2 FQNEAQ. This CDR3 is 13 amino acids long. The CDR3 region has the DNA TGTGCCAGCAGCAGCGTTGTGAACACTGAAGGTTTCTTT. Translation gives CASSSVVNTEGFF.

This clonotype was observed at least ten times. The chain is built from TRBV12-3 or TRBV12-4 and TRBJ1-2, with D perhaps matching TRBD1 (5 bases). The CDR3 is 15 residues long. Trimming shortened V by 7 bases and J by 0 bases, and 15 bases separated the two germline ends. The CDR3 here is CASTSTGGPNYGYTF. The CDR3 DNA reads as TGTGCCAGCACCTCAACCGGGGGTCCTAACTATGGCTACACCTTC.

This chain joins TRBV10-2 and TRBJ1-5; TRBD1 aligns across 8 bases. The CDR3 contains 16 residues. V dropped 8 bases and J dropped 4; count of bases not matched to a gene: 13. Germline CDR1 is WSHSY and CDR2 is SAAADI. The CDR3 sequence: CASGGVQGARNQPQHF. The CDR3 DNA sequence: TGCGCCAGCGGGGGGGTTCAGGGGGCGCGTAATCAGCCCCAGCATTTT.

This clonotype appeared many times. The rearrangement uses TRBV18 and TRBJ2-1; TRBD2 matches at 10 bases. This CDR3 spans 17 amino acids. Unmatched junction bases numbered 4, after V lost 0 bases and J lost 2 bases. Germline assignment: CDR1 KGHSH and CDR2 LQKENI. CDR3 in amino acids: CASSPPTAGGAYNEQFF. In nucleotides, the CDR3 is TGTGCCAGCTCACCACCAACAGCGGGAGGGGCCTACAATGAGCAGTTCTTC.